A selection of T cell receptor beta chains follows, all from one sample in a study of blood T cell repertoires in COVID-19. The method was immunoSEQ multiplex PCR; TCRdb's version includes in-frame clones alone and lacks a portion of them. This sample has roughly 35,000 clones, with roughly 75% found just once. The sequencing input was peripheral blood. Receptors originate from a man between 65 and 85 years old with acute or convalescent COVID-19. CDR3s include the opening cysteine and the closing phenylalanine or tryptophan. The D gene is left open where the match is weak. Not all rows give a size; the values are once, few, many and, for expanded clones, a class.

D: TRBD2; size: once; J: TRBJ2-5; V: TRBV7-6; CDR3: CASSLGLLAGQETQYF; DNA: TGTGCCAGCAGCTTAGGCCTACTAGCGGGGCAAGAGACCCAGTACTTC
D: -; size: -; J: TRBJ2-5; V: TRBV25-1; CDR3: CASSESVTGLETQYF; DNA: TGTGCCAGCAGTGAATCAGTAACAGGGCTAGAGACCCAGTACTTC
D: -; size: -; J: TRBJ2-1; V: TRBV4-3; CDR3: CASSQDSQGSSYNEQFF; DNA: TGCGCCAGCAGCCAAGACAGTCAGGGGAGCTCCTACAATGAGCAGTTCTTC
D: TRBD1; size: -; J: TRBJ1-4; V: TRBV6-6; CDR3: CASRRQGGNEKLFF; DNA: TGTGCCAGCAGACGACAGGGGGGTAATGAAAAACTGTTTTTT
D: TRBD1; size: -; J: TRBJ1-2; V: TRBV7-2; CDR3: CASSSQGRGLYGYTF; DNA: TGTGCCAGCAGCTCACAGGGGCGGGGCCTCTATGGCTACACCTTC
D: TRBD1; size: once; J: TRBJ2-7; V: TRBV11-1; CDR3: CANQWDRSSYEQYF; DNA: TGTGCCAACCAATGGGACAGGAGCTCCTACGAGCAGTACTTC
D: -; size: -; J: TRBJ1-6; V: TRBV20-1; CDR3: CSAIEGGSPLHF; DNA: TGCAGTGCTATTGAGGGAGGGTCACCCCTCCACTTT
D: -; size: -; J: TRBJ1-1; V: TRBV29-1; CDR3: CSVVGGATEAFF; DNA: TGCAGCGTTGTTGGAGGGGCTACTGAAGCTTTCTTT
D: TRBD2; size: -; J: TRBJ2-2; V: TRBV4-3; CDR3: CASSQGAGGAGTGELFF; DNA: TGCGCCAGCAGCCAAGGGGCGGGGGGAGCGGGCACCGGGGAGCTGTTTTTT
D: -; size: -; J: TRBJ2-1; V: TRBV11-3; CDR3: CASSLLGGTEQFF; DNA: TGTGCCAGCAGCTTACTGGGCGGGACTGAGCAGTTCTTC
D: TRBD1; size: -; J: TRBJ1-1; V: TRBV2; CDR3: CASSERQGKVTEAFF; DNA: TGTGCCAGCAGTGAGAGACAGGGCAAGGTTACTGAAGCTTTCTTT
D: -; size: -; J: TRBJ2-3; V: TRBV13; CDR3: CASSLKLYRTDTQYF; DNA: TGTGCCAGCAGCTTAAAACTTTACCGCACAGATACGCAGTATTTT
D: TRBD1; size: -; J: TRBJ1-2; V: TRBV2; CDR3: CASSAQTGANYGYTF; DNA: TGTGCCAGCAGCGCACAGACAGGGGCTAACTATGGCTACACCTTC
D: -; size: -; J: TRBJ1-6; V: TRBV14; CDR3: CASSLVGGNSPLHF; DNA: TGTGCCAGCAGCCTCGTAGGGGGTAATTCACCCCTCCACTTT
D: -; size: -; J: TRBJ2-5; V: TRBV4-3; CDR3: CASSQAGREGETQYF; DNA: TGCGCCAGCAGCCAAGCAGGCAGGGAAGGGGAGACCCAGTACTTC
D: TRBD2; size: -; J: TRBJ2-5; V: TRBV20-1; CDR3: CSASTSGGLQETQYF; DNA: TGCAGTGCTAGTACCAGCGGGGGGCTACAAGAGACCCAATACTTC
D: TRBD2; size: once; J: TRBJ2-5; V: TRBV5-1; CDR3: CASSLTAGAGVTETQYF; DNA: TGCGCCAGCAGCTTAACCGCCGGGGCGGGAGTCACAGAGACCCAGTACTTC
D: -; size: -; J: TRBJ1-1; V: TRBV18; CDR3: CASSSNRDTEAFF; DNA: TGTGCCAGCTCATCAAACAGGGATACTGAAGCTTTCTTT
D: -; size: -; J: TRBJ2-1; V: TRBV10-3; CDR3: CAISVGIRGDEQFF; DNA: TGTGCCATCAGTGTCGGGATTAGAGGCGATGAGCAGTTCTTC
D: TRBD1; size: -; J: TRBJ1-2; V: TRBV19; CDR3: CASKHNSGGGYGYTF; DNA: TGTGCCAGCAAGCATAATTCAGGGGGCGGCTATGGCTACACCTTC
D: TRBD1; size: few; J: TRBJ1-2; V: TRBV28; CDR3: CASSSGDRGFFGYTF; DNA: TGTGCCAGCAGTTCAGGGGACAGGGGGTTTTTTGGCTACACCTTC
D: -; size: -; J: TRBJ2-7; V: TRBV6-5; CDR3: CASARNGGSYEQYF; DNA: TGTGCCAGCGCACGAAACGGCGGTTCCTACGAGCAGTACTTC
D: -; size: -; J: TRBJ2-1; V: TRBV18; CDR3: CASSRDSEQFF; DNA: TGTGCCAGCTCGCGCGACTCGGAGCAGTTCTTC
D: -; size: -; J: TRBJ2-1; V: TRBV5-1; CDR3: CASSTDGTQNEQFF; DNA: TGCGCCAGCAGCACCGACGGGACACAAAATGAGCAGTTCTTC
D: -; size: -; J: TRBJ2-7; V: TRBV4-1; CDR3: CASSPSPAGRAYEQYF; DNA: TGCGCCAGCAGCCCGTCCCCCGCGGGAAGAGCCTACGAGCAGTACTTC
D: -; size: few; J: TRBJ2-1; V: TRBV11-3; CDR3: CASSLDDRLGNEQFF; DNA: TGTGCCAGCAGCTTAGATGACAGGCTGGGCAATGAGCAGTTCTTC
D: -; size: -; J: TRBJ2-1; V: TRBV5-6; CDR3: CASSYYSSSYNEQFF; DNA: TGTGCCAGCAGCTATTACAGTAGCTCCTACAATGAGCAGTTCTTC
D: -; size: -; J: TRBJ1-2; V: TRBV19; CDR3: CASSIDVTWRYGYTF; DNA: TGTGCCAGTAGTATAGATGTAACCTGGCGGTATGGCTACACCTTC
D: -; size: few; J: TRBJ1-2; V: TRBV28; CDR3: CASDQRDYGYTF; DNA: TGTGCTTCGGACCAGCGGGACTATGGCTACACCTTC
D: TRBD2; size: -; J: TRBJ2-5; V: TRBV19; CDR3: CASSKGLAFQETQYF; DNA: TGTGCCAGTAGTAAGGGACTAGCCTTCCAAGAGACCCAGTACTTC
D: TRBD1; size: -; J: TRBJ1-2; V: TRBV15; CDR3: CATRSGTVNSYTF; DNA: TGTGCCACGCGATCCGGGACAGTGAATAGCTACACCTTC
D: -; size: -; J: TRBJ1-1; V: TRBV7-2; CDR3: CASSKDSAQAFF; DNA: TGTGCCAGCAGCAAAGACAGTGCTCAAGCTTTCTTT
D: -; size: -; J: TRBJ2-2; V: TRBV6-2/TRBV6-3; CDR3: CASSPKIQGKSGELFF; DNA: TGTGCCAGCAGCCCGAAAATACAGGGTAAATCCGGGGAGCTGTTTTTT
D: -; size: -; J: TRBJ1-5; V: TRBV27; CDR3: CASSFGNPGGNQPQHF; DNA: TGTGCCAGCAGTTTCGGCAATCCTGGAGGCAATCAGCCCCAGCATTTT
D: -; size: -; J: TRBJ1-3; V: TRBV4-3; CDR3: CASSQDQGWAGNTIYF; DNA: TGCGCCAGCAGCCAAGATCAGGGGTGGGCTGGAAACACCATATATTTT
D: TRBD1; size: -; J: TRBJ2-7; V: TRBV5-4; CDR3: CASSGYGTGVFYEQYF; DNA: TGTGCCAGCAGCGGTTACGGGACAGGAGTTTTCTACGAGCAGTACTTC
D: -; size: -; J: TRBJ2-3; V: TRBV12-3/TRBV12-4; CDR3: CASSLATADTQYF; DNA: TGTGCCAGCAGTTTAGCGACAGCCGATACGCAGTATTTT